The clone carrying this TCR beta chain appeared once. Its antigen is as yet unknown. Time point of the sample: week 35, safety follow-up. Every single dose of the vaccine, 300 ug of mutant IDH1 20-mer peptide, came with topical imiquimod. Donors harbored newly found WHO grade 3 or 4 IDH1-mutant, ATRX-lost astrocytomas. Sequenced by immunoSEQ multiplex PCR; TCRdb stores in-frame clones only, minus some. The sample consists of tens of thousands of clones, roughly 80% of them appearing once. V dropped 3 bases and J dropped 5 bases, with 8 bases sitting between them. This CDR3 comprises 12 residues. Per the germline V gene, CDR1 is MDHEN and CDR2 is SYDVKM. These data belong to a study of a mutant IDH1 vaccine in newly diagnosed glioma. Study at large: The first vaccination came 4-6 weeks after radiotherapy alone, or with temozolomide cycles. Earlier treatment was radiotherapy, temozolomide, or both, with most getting both. Overall study findings and caveats: Vaccination induced immune responses in about 92% of patients.

The J gene is TRBJ2-7, the V gene TRBV28; D remains ambiguous. Sequenced material: PBMCs, taken from a glioma patient whose treatment included an IDH1 peptide vaccine. This clonotype originated in a man aged 40-55 years with glioma. This CDR3 is CASSLVWNEQYF. The DNA of the CDR3 is TGTGCCAGCAGTTTGGTGTGGAACGAGCAGTACTTC.